These 12 T cell receptor beta chains were sequenced from one sample in a study of graft-versus-host responses after intestinal transplantation (dated by TCRdb to about 2021). The library was built by means of the immunoSEQ multiplex PCR assay. Imported from immuneACCESS, the table was reduced by TCRdb to in-frame sequences with V and J called. These copies leave out some clones; in studies compared against another copy, an unresolved V gene accounts for under half, and the cause of the remainder is not known. This sample comprises around 20,000 clones, over 75% of them detected only once. Clones ranked in the top ten supply approximately 2% of the sample. The sample was PBMCs, taken 14 days after transplant. These receptors came from a human patient who received an intestinal transplant, so some T cells may come from the graft donor.

V is TRBV10-3 and J is TRBJ2-4, with 10 bases matching TRBD2. The CDR3 runs to 14 residues. Germline V CDR1 and CDR2: ENHRY, SYGVKD. The junction had 5 bases not matched to a gene; V was cut back by 7 bases and J by 5 bases. The CDR3 sequence is CAITGTSEENIQYF. CDR3 DNA sequence: TGTGCCATCACTGGGACTAGCGAGGAAAACATTCAGTACTTC.

The chain uses TRBV6-5 and TRBJ2-5; the D gene is possibly TRBD2 (7 bases). This CDR3 is 16 amino acids long. V was clipped by 0 bases and J by 1 base, with 12 bases between them. Per the germline V gene, CDR1 is MNHEY and CDR2 is SVGAGI. The DNA of the CDR3 is TGTGCCAGCAGTTACTCGGCGGGGGCCGGCCAAGAGACCCAGTACTTC. Translating it yields CASSYSAGAGQETQYF.

The V and J genes are TRBV7-2 and TRBJ2-7, with D perhaps being TRBD1 or TRBD2 (6 bases each). Germline CDR1 SGHTA, CDR2 FQGNSA. Trimming took 0 bases from V and 3 from J, leaving 18 bases between them. The CDR3 consists of 17 residues. CDR3 amino acids: CASSLAGGLLNVYEQYF. CDR3 nucleotides: TGTGCCAGCAGCTTAGCGGGGGGCCTCCTTAATGTCTACGAGCAGTACTTC.

The CDR3 reads CASSLVVTGYSNQPQHF. In nucleotides, the CDR3 is TGTGCCAGCAGTTTGGTCGTGACAGGGTACAGCAATCAGCCCCAGCATTTT. The V gene is TRBV28, the J gene TRBJ1-5; 7 bases align to TRBD1. After removal of 3 bases from V and 1 base from J, the junction contained 9 bases not matched to a gene. The CDR3 runs to 17 residues. CDR1 is MDHEN, CDR2 SYDVKM, per germline.

The chain carries TRBV6-5 and TRBJ1-4; D is unresolved. Germline V CDR1 and CDR2: MNHEY, SVGAGI. Trimming took 5 bases from V and 7 from J, leaving 8 bases between them. The CDR3 has 12 residues. CDR3 in amino acids: CASSPDGEKLFF. As DNA, the CDR3 is TGTGCCAGCAGTCCCGACGGTGAAAAACTGTTTTTT.

J is TRBJ2-5 and V is TRBV7-9; no firm D call. The CDR3 has 15 residues. Germline CDR1 reads SEHNR; CDR2 reads FQNEAQ (reference sequence). V was shortened by 1 base and J by 7 bases, with 16 bases between the two germline ends. The CDR3 nucleotides read TGTGCCAGCAGCTTAGGGTTGGGCGGCCCGGGGACCCAGTACTTC. Translating it yields CASSLGLGGPGTQYF. Full variable domain (remainder filled in from reference TRBV7-9 and TRBJ2-5): DTGVSQNPRHKITKRGQNVTFRCDPISEHNRLYWYRQTLGQGPEFLTYFQNEAQLEKSRLLSDRFSAERPKGSFSTLEIQRTEQGDSAMYLCASSLGLGGPGTQYFGPGTRLLVL.

The gene calls are TRBV9 and TRBJ2-1; possible D gene TRBD2, 6 bases. The CDR3 consists of 13 residues. Germline CDR1 is SGDLS and CDR2 is YYNGEE. V lost 3 bases to trimming and J lost 2 bases, with 6 bases between them. The CDR3 spells CASSGLAYNEQFF. The DNA for the CDR3 is TGTGCCAGCAGCGGACTAGCCTACAATGAGCAGTTCTTC.

This sequence joins TRBV5-1 and TRBJ1-5, with D perhaps matching TRBD1 (5 bases). CDR1 SGHRS and CDR2 YFSETQ come from the germline V gene. The CDR3 has 15 residues. V was cut by 2 bases and J by 4 bases, with 13 bases left in between. The CDR3 nucleotides read TGCGCCAGCAGCTTAGGAACACAGGCGAATCAGCCCCAGCATTTT. It specifies CASSLGTQANQPQHF.

This rearrangement joins TRBV11-3 to TRBJ2-7; TRBD1 agrees at 7 bases. The germline CDR1 and CDR2 sequences are SGHNT and YENEEA. Unmatched junction bases numbered 11, after V lost 5 bases and J lost 7 bases. CDR3 size: 14 residues. CDR3 in amino acids: CASSPDRTTGEQYF. The CDR3 DNA sequence: TGTGCCAGCAGCCCGGACAGGACCACGGGGGAGCAGTACTTC. Full variable domain (outside the CDR3, taken from reference TRBV11-3 and TRBJ2-7): EAGVVQSPRYKIIEKKQPVAFWCNPISGHNTLYWYLQNLGQGPELLIRYENEEAVDDSQLPKDRFSAERLKGVDSTLKIQPAELGDSAVYLCASSPDRTTGEQYFGPGTRLTVT.

CDR3 in amino acids: CASSFNRGHTDTQYF. The DNA for the CDR3 is TGTGCCAGCAGTTTCAACAGGGGGCACACAGATACGCAGTATTTT. This chain joins TRBV28 and TRBJ2-3, with 9 nucleotides matching TRBD1. The CDR3 extends over 15 amino acids. Germline values: CDR1 MDHEN, CDR2 SYDVKM. V shed 3 bases and J 2 bases; nucleotides not matched to a gene: 3.

This clone appeared a single time. The CDR3 is CASSKGFKKGTEAFF. In DNA form, the CDR3 reads TGTGCCAGCAGCAAAGGGTTCAAAAAGGGCACTGAAGCTTTCTTT. This chain uses TRBV21-1 with TRBJ1-1. TRBV21-1 is an annotated pseudogene. The CDR3 extends over 15 amino acids.

The chain recombines TRBV2 with TRBJ2-7; D unresolved. The CDR3 consists of 14 residues. The germline CDR1 and CDR2 sequences are SNHLY and FYNNEI. Trimming removed 0 bases from V and 1 base from J, with 7 bases in between. The CDR3 spells CASSEAGGSYEQYF. The CDR3, as DNA: TGTGCCAGCAGTGAAGCGGGTGGATCCTACGAGCAGTACTTC.